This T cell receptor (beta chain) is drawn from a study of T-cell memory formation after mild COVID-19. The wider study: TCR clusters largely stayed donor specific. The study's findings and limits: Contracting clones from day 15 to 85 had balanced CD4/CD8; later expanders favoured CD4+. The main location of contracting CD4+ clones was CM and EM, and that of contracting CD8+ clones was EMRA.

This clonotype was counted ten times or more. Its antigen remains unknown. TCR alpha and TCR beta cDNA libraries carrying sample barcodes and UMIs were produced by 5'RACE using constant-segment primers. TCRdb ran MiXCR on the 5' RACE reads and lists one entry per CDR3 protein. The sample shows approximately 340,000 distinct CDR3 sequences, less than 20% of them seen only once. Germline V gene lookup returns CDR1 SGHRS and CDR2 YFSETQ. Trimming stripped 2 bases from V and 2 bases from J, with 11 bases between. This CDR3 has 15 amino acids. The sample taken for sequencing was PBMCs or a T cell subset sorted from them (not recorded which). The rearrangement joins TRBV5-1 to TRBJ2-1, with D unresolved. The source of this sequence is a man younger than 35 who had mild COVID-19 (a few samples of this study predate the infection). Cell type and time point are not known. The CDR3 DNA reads TGCGCCAGCAGCTTTGGTAGGTTTCCCTACAATGAGCAGTTCTTC. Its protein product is CASSFGRFPYNEQFF.